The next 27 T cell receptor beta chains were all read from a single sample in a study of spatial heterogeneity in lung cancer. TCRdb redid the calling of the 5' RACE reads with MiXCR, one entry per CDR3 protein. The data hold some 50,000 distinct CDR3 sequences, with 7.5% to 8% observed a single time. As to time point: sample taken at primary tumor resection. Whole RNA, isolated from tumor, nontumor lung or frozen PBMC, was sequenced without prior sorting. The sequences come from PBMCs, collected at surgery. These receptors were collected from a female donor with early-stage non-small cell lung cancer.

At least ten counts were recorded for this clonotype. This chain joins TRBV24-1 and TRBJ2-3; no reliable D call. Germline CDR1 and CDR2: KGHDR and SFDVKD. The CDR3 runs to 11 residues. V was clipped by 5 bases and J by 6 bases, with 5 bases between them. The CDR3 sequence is CATSGRDTQYF. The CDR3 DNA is TGTGCCACCAGTGGACGCGATACGCAGTATTTT.

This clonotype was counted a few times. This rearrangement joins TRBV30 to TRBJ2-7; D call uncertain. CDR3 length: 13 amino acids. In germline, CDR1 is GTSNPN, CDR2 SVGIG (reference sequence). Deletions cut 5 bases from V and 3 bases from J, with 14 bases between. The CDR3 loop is CAWGKFEDYEQYF. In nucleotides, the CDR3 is TGTGCCTGGGGGAAATTTGAAGACTACGAGCAGTACTTC.

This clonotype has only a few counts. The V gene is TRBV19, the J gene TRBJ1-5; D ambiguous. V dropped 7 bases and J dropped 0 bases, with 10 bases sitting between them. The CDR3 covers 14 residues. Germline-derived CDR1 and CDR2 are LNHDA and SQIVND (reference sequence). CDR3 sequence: CASTQDTSNQPQHF. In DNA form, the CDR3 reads TGTGCCAGTACCCAGGATACTAGCAATCAGCCCCAGCATTTT.

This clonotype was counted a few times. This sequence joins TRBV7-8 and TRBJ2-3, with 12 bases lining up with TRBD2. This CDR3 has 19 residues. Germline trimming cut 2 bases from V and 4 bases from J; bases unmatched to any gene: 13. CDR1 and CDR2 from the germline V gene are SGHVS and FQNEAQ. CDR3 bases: TGTGCCAGCAGCTTAATTGCGGGCCTAGCGGGGGGGCCCTCAGATACGCAGTATTTT. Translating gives CASSLIAGLAGGPSDTQYF.

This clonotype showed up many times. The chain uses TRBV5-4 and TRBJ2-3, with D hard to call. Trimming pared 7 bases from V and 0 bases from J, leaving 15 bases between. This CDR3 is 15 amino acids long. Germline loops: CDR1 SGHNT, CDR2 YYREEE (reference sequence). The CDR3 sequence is CASGLGPASTDTQYF. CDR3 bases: TGTGCCAGCGGCCTTGGGCCTGCTAGCACAGATACGCAGTATTTT.

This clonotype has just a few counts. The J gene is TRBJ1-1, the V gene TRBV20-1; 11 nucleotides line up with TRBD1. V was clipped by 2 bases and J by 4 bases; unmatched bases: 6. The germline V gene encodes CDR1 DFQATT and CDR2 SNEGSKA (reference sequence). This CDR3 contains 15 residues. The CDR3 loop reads CSARSWDRGFTEAFF. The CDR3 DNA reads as TGCAGTGCTAGAAGTTGGGACAGGGGGTTCACTGAAGCTTTCTTT.

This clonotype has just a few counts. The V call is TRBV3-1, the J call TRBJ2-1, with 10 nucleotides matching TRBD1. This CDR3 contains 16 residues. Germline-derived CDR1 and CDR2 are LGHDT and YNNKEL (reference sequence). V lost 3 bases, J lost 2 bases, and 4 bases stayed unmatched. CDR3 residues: CASSHPGQGPYNEQFF. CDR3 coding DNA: TGTGCCAGCAGCCACCCGGGACAGGGGCCCTACAATGAGCAGTTCTTC.

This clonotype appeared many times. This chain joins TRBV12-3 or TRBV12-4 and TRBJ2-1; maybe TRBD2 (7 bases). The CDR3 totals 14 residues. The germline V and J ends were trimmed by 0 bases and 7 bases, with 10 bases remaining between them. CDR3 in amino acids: CASSLAGGRNEQFF. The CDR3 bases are TGTGCCAGCAGTTTAGCGGGGGGGCGGAATGAGCAGTTCTTC.

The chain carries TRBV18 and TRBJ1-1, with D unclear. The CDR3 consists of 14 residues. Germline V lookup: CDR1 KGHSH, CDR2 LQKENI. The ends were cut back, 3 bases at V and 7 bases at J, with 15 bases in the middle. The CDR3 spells CASSPMSTVSEAFF. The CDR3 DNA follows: TGTGCCAGCTCACCCATGAGTACTGTTAGTGAAGCTTTCTTT.

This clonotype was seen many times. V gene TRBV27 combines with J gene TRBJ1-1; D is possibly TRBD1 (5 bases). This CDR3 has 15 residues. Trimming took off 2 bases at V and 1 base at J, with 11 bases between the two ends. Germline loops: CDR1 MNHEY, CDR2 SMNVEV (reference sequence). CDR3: CASSLSGTWNTEAFF. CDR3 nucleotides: TGTGCCAGCAGTTTAAGTGGGACTTGGAACACTGAAGCTTTCTTT.

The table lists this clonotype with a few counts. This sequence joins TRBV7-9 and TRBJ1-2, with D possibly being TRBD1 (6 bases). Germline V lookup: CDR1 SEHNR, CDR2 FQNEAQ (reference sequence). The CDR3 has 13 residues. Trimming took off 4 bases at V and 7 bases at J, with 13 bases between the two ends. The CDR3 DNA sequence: TGTGCCAGCAGCTCCCAGGACAGTCTTGGCTACACCTTC. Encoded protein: CASSSQDSLGYTF.

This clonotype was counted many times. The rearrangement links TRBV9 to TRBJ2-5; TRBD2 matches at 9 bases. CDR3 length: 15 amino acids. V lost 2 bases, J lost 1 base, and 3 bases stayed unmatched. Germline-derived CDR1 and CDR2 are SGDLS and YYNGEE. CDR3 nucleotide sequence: TGTGCCAGCAGCGTTAGCGGGGGACGCCAAGAGACCCAGTACTTC. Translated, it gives CASSVSGGRQETQYF. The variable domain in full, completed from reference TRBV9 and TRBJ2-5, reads DSGVTQTPKHLITATGQRVTLRCSPRSGDLSVYWYQQSLDQGLQFLIQYYNGEERAKGNILERFSAQQFPDLHSELNLSSLELGDSALYFCASSVSGGRQETQYFGPGTRLLVL.

Here the CDR3 DNA reads TGCGCCAGCAGCTTCGACAGGGGGTATGGTGGCTACACCTTC. It yields the protein CASSFDRGYGGYTF. This chain links TRBV5-1 with TRBJ1-2; 9 bases match TRBD1. Looked up from germline, CDR1 is SGHRS and CDR2 is YFSETQ. This CDR3 spans 14 amino acids. With V trimmed by 2 bases and J by 7 bases, 6 bases remained unmatched.

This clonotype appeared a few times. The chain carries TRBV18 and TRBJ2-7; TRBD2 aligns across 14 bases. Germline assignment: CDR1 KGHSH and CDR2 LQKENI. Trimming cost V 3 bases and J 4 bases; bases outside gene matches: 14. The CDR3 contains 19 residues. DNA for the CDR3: TGTGCCAGCTCACCCTCCGGACTAGCGGGGGGTCGACTTCCTTACGAGCAGTACTTC. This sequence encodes CASSPSGLAGGRLPYEQYF.

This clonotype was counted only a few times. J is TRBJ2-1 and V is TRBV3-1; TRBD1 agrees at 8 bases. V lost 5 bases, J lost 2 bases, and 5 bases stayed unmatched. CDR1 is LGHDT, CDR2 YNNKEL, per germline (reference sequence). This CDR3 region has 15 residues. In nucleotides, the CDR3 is TGTGCCAGCAGCTACAGGGGGTTAACCTACAATGAGCAGTTCTTC. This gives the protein CASSYRGLTYNEQFF.

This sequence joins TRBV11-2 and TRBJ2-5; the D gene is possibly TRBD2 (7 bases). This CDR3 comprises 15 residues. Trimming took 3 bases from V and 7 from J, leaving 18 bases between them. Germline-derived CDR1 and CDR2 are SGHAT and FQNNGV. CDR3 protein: CASSFPGGAPGTQYF. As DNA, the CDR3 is TGTGCCAGCAGCTTCCCGGGGGGCGCTCCGGGGACCCAGTACTTC.

The CDR3 nucleotides read TGTGCCAGCAGCTTGGAGCCAATCTACGAGCAGTACTTC. The encoded protein is CASSLEPIYEQYF. The chain links TRBV5-4 to TRBJ2-7; D unresolved. CDR3 size: 13 residues. Germline assignment: CDR1 SGHNT and CDR2 YYREEE (reference sequence). V was trimmed by 0 bases and J by 3 bases, leaving 7 bases between them.

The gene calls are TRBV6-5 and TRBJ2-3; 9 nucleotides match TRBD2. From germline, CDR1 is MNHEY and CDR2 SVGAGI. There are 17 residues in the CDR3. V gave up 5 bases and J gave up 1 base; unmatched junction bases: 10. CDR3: CASSRPLSGGGTDTQYF. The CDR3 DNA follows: TGTGCCAGCAGTCGACCCCTTAGCGGGGGTGGCACAGATACGCAGTATTTT.

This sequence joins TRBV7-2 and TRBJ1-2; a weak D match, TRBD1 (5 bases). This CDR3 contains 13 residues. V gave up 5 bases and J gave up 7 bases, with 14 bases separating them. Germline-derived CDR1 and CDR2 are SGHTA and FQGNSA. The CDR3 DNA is TGTGCCAGCAGCCCCCTCGGCGGGGCTGGCTACACCTTC. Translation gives CASSPLGGAGYTF.

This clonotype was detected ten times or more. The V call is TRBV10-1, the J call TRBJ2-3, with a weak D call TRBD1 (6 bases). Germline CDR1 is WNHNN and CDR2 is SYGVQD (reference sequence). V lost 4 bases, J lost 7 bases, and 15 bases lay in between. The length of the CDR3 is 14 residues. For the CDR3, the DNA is TGCGCCAGCAGTGCCCCGGACAGTCCAAATACGCAGTATTTT. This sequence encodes CASSAPDSPNTQYF.

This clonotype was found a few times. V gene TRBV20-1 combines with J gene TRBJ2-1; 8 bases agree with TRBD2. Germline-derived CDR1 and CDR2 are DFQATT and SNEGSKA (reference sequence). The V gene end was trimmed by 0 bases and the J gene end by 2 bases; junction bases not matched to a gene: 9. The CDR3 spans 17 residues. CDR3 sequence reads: CSARDRWSGGAYNEQFF. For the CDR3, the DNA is TGCAGTGCTAGAGATAGGTGGAGCGGGGGCGCCTACAATGAGCAGTTCTTC.

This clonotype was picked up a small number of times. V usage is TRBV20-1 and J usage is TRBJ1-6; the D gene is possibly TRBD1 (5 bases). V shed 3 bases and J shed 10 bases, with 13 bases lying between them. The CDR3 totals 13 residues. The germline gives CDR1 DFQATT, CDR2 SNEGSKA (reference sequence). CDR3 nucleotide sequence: TGCAGTGCTAGCCCCGGGACCCAATCACCCCTCCACTTT. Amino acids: CSASPGTQSPLHF.

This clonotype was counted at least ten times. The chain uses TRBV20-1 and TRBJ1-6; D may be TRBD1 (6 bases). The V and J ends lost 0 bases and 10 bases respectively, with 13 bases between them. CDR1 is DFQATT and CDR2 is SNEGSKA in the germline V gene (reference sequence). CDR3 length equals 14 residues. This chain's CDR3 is CSARDARGGSPLHF. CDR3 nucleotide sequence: TGCAGTGCTAGAGACGCCAGGGGCGGGTCACCCCTCCACTTT.

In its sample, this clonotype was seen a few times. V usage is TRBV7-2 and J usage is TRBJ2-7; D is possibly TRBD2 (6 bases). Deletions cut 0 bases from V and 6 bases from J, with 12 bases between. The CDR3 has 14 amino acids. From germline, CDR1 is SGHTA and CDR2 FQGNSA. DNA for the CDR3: TGTGCCAGCAGCTTAGCCGTCGGGAGTGGCGAGCAGTACTTC. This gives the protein CASSLAVGSGEQYF.

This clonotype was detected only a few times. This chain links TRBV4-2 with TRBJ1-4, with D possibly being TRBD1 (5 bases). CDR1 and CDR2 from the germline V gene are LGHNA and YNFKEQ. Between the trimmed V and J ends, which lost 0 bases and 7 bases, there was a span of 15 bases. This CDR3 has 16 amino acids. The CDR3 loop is CASSQDHGAQGEKLFF. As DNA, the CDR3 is TGTGCCAGCAGCCAAGATCATGGGGCCCAGGGTGAAAAACTGTTTTTT.

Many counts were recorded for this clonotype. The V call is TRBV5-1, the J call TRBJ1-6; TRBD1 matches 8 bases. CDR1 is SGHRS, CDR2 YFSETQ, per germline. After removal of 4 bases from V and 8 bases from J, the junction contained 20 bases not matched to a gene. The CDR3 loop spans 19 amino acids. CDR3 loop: CASSRSRAGGASTDSPLHF. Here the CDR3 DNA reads TGCGCCAGCAGCCGTTCGAGGGCAGGGGGCGCGAGTACGGATTCACCCCTCCACTTT.

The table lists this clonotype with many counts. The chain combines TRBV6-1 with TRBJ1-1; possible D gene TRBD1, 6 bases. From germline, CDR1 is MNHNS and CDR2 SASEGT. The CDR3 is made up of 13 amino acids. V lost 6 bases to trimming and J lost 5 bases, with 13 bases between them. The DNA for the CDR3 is TGTGCCAGCAGCGTCGACAGGCGGACTGAAGCTTTCTTT. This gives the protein CASSVDRRTEAFF.